The next 18 T cell receptor beta chains were all read from a single sample in a study of blood T cell repertoires in COVID-19. The assay was immunoSEQ multiplex PCR, and TCRdb's table has in-frame clones only and misses some. The sample has 200,000 to 300,000 clones; around 85% are singletons. The sequenced sample was peripheral blood. All receptors come from a woman in her twenties or thirties who had recovered from COVID-19.

The J gene is TRBJ2-3, the V gene TRBV18; D is unresolved. Germline-derived CDR1 and CDR2 are KGHSH and LQKENI. V dropped 0 bases and J dropped 4 bases, with 5 bases sitting between them. CDR3 length: 13 amino acids. The CDR3 sequence is CASSPPTPDTQYF. The CDR3 DNA reads as TGTGCCAGCTCACCACCGACTCCAGATACGCAGTATTTT.

This clone was detected only once. The V call is TRBV10-2, the J call TRBJ1-2; TRBD1 might be the D (5 bases). The CDR3 covers 16 residues. Germline V CDR1 and CDR2: WSHSY, SAAADI. V lost 4 bases to trimming and J lost 6 bases, with 21 bases between them. The CDR3 coding sequence is TGCGCCAGCAGTGCCCTAAGAAGCGCAGGGAAAGATGGCTACACCTTC. It codes for CASSALRSAGKDGYTF.

The chain carries TRBV6-1 and TRBJ1-5; 7 positions agree with TRBD1. The CDR3 is 15 amino acids. J gave up 0 bases and V 3 bases, and 2 bases lay outside the gene matches. Germline-derived CDR1 and CDR2 are MNHNS and SASEGT. The CDR3 sequence: CASSEDRHSNQPQHF. CDR3 DNA: TGTGCCAGCAGTGAGGACAGGCATAGCAATCAGCCCCAGCATTTT.

The genes are TRBV18 and TRBJ1-2; no reliable D call. Germline lookup yields CDR1 KGHSH and CDR2 LQKENI. V dropped 0 bases and J dropped 7 bases, with 6 bases sitting between them. The CDR3 loop spans 12 amino acids. The CDR3 loop is CASSPPAGGYTF. The CDR3 DNA follows: TGTGCCAGCTCACCACCTGCCGGTGGCTACACCTTC.

This clone was detected a few times. The V call is TRBV18, the J call TRBJ2-1, with D maybe TRBD1 (6 bases). Germline lookup yields CDR1 KGHSH and CDR2 LQKENI. The length of the CDR3 is 18 residues. The V gene lost 4 bases and the J gene lost 0 bases, with 19 bases spanning the gap. In DNA, the CDR3 is TGTGCCAGCTCACGTACCAACCTCCGGACAGTCTCCTACAATGAGCAGTTCTTC. Translating gives CASSRTNLRTVSYNEQFF.

The DNA of the CDR3 is TGTGCCAGCAGCTCCGAATCGACAGGGGTCTATGGCTACACCTTC. Amino acids: CASSSESTGVYGYTF. The chain couples TRBV13 to TRBJ1-2, with 8 bases that match TRBD1. V lost 4 bases to trimming and J lost 4 bases; unmatched junction nucleotides: 8. This CDR3 contains 15 residues. From germline, CDR1 is PRHDT and CDR2 FYEKMQ (reference sequence). The full variable domain, with the rest looked up from reference TRBV13 and TRBJ1-2, is AAGVIQSPRHLIKEKRETATLKCYPIPRHDTVYWYQQGPGQDPQFLISFYEKMQSDKGSIPDRFSAQQFSDYHSELNMSSLELGDSALYFCASSSESTGVYGYTFGSGTRLTVV.

This sequence joins TRBV19 and TRBJ1-2, with a tentative D call TRBD1 (5 bases). Germline CDR1 LNHDA, CDR2 SQIVND (reference sequence). V was shortened by 6 bases and J by 6 bases, with 11 bases between the two germline ends. This CDR3 is built from 12 residues. DNA for the CDR3: TGTGCCAGTAGGGCCAGGGTGAATGGCTACACCTTC. This codes for CASRARVNGYTF.

The rearrangement links TRBV7-9 to TRBJ2-7; perhaps TRBD2 as D (6 bases). This CDR3 has 15 amino acids. The V and J ends lost 1 base and 0 bases respectively, with 10 bases between them. From germline, CDR1 is SEHNR and CDR2 FQNEAQ (reference sequence). This CDR3 is CASSLEVGGSYEQYF. CDR3 coding DNA: TGTGCCAGCAGCTTAGAGGTGGGGGGCTCCTACGAGCAGTACTTC. The variable domain in full, completed from reference TRBV7-9 and TRBJ2-7, reads DTGVSQNPRHKITKRGQNVTFRCDPISEHNRLYWYRQTLGQGPEFLTYFQNEAQLEKSRLLSDRFSAERPKGSFSTLEIQRTEQGDSAMYLCASSLEVGGSYEQYFGPGTRLTVT.

The chain carries TRBV19 and TRBJ2-1, with TRBD2 identical over 8 bases. The CDR3 length is 15 residues. Germline loops: CDR1 LNHDA, CDR2 SQIVND (reference sequence). V shed 4 bases, J shed 0 bases, and the junction held 2 bases outside the gene matches. The CDR3 DNA follows: TGTGCCAGTAGTAGCGGGGGGTACTCCTACAATGAGCAGTTCTTC. Encoded protein: CASSSGGYSYNEQFF.

V and J are TRBV7-2 and TRBJ1-2; 10 nucleotides align to TRBD1. This CDR3 contains 16 residues. With 4 bases clipped from V and 6 bases from J, the junction kept 11 bases outside the gene matches. Germline V gene data show CDR1 as SGHTA and CDR2 as FQGNSA. For the CDR3, the DNA is TGTGCCAGCAGCTCGGGACAGGGGTGGAAGTTAGATGGCTACACCTTC. Protein: CASSSGQGWKLDGYTF.

V is TRBV19 and J is TRBJ1-5; 8 bases align to TRBD1. Germline V CDR1 and CDR2: LNHDA, SQIVND (reference sequence). V trimming: 10 bases; J trimming: 4 bases; junction bases outside the gene matches: 15. This CDR3 is built from 16 residues. CDR3 protein: CATNHPTDRDNQPQHF. CDR3 DNA: TGTGCCACCAACCATCCCACGGACAGGGATAATCAGCCCCAGCATTTT.

The gene calls are TRBV5-1 and TRBJ2-7; D might be TRBD1 (6 bases). Trimming took 4 bases from V and 0 from J, leaving 11 bases between them. This CDR3 contains 14 residues. Germline V gene lookup returns CDR1 SGHRS and CDR2 YFSETQ. CDR3 bases: TGCGCCAGCAGCCTCGACAGGAGCTCCTACGAGCAGTACTTC. The encoded protein is CASSLDRSSYEQYF.

The table lists this clone with many counts. The chain employs TRBV6-4 and TRBJ1-5; 10 nucleotides align to TRBD1. J was trimmed by 7 bases and V by 3 bases; bases with no gene match: 15. In germline, CDR1 is MRHNA, CDR2 SNTAGT. This CDR3 comprises 18 residues. CDR3 nucleotide sequence: TGTGCCAGCAGTGAAGTAATACCTCCGGACAGGGGGAGGCAGCCCCAGCATTTT. Translation: CASSEVIPPDRGRQPQHF.

The rearrangement joins TRBV11-2 to TRBJ1-4, with D possibly TRBD1 on 5 matching bases. This CDR3 has 15 amino acids. V dropped 5 bases and J dropped 8 bases, with 18 bases sitting between them. Germline CDR1 and CDR2: SGHAT and FQNNGV. The CDR3 region is CASSLGGAGWEKLFF. Here the CDR3 DNA reads TGTGCCAGCAGCCTGGGTGGGGCAGGATGGGAAAAACTGTTTTTT.

This clone was found once. The rearrangement joins TRBV6-1 to TRBJ2-3; TRBD2 might be the D (6 bases). Germline values: CDR1 MNHNS, CDR2 SASEGT. V lost 1 base, J lost 4 bases, and 21 bases lay in between. The CDR3 length is 18 residues. The CDR3 bases are TGTGCCAGCAGTGAAGGAAATTTAGCGGTGTTTGGGGCAGATACGCAGTATTTT. Translating gives CASSEGNLAVFGADTQYF.

As DNA, the CDR3 is TGTGCCAGCAGCTTGATCCGGGACAGGGATAGAACTAATGAAAAACTGTTTTTT. This gives the protein CASSLIRDRDRTNEKLFF. The chain joins TRBV7-9 to TRBJ1-4; 9 bases align to TRBD1. Trimming cost V 3 bases and J 1 base; bases outside gene matches: 9. The CDR3 spans 18 residues. CDR1 SEHNR and CDR2 FQNEAQ come from the germline V gene (reference sequence).

This clone was picked up a small number of times. The chain has TRBV7-7 and TRBJ2-5; maybe TRBD1 (6 bases). Germline-derived CDR1 and CDR2 are SSHAT and FNYEAQ (reference sequence). The CDR3 is made up of 17 amino acids. Trimming took 1 base from V and 0 from J, leaving 15 bases between them. The CDR3 nucleotides are TGTGCCAGCAGCTTAGGTGTTACAGGGAGCCACCAAGAGACCCAGTACTTC. It encodes CASSLGVTGSHQETQYF.

The rearrangement uses TRBV11-3 and TRBJ1-1; no reliable D call. Per germline, CDR1 SGHNT and CDR2 YENEEA. V was clipped by 1 base and J by 4 bases, with 7 bases between them. The CDR3 is 13 amino acids. As DNA, the CDR3 is TGTGCCAGCAGCTTAGGATCAGGCACTGAAGCTTTCTTT. It is translated as CASSLGSGTEAFF.